This T cell receptor beta chain was sequenced for a study of blood T cells in healthy people across ages. Points from the study as a whole: The unknown donor CMV status may have confounded expanded clonotype changes.

Next came a second PCR, run for about 7 to 12 cycles, which used a sample-barcoded 5' primer along with a J-beta primer mix. One entry per CDR3 protein, called by TCRdb with MiXCR from the 5' RACE reads. The repertoire has around 970,000 distinct CDR3 sequences, roughly 51% of them found once; the top ten carry about 20%. On this clonotype itself: Antigen unknown.

Healthy Caucasian individuals from Russia aged roughly 6 to 95 served as donors. Each donor's blood draw was approximately 10 milliliters of peripheral blood. Germline CDR1 and CDR2: SGHRS and YFSETQ. The CDR3 loop spans 14 amino acids. The clonotype originates from a woman in her fifties or sixties in good health. Sequenced input: blood. This chain uses TRBV5-1 with TRBJ2-4; no reliable D call. Near its end, the DNA agrees better with TRBJ2-5, so the J call may be wrong. The CDR3 DNA sequence: TGCGCCAGCAGCTTGGTATCATATCAAGAGACCCAGTACTTC. Encoded protein: CASSLVSYQETQYF.